This T cell receptor (beta chain) emerged from a study of regulatory T cells in long-lasting Graves disease. On the study more broadly: Graves' disease counted as persistent after over 5 years of antithyroid drugs with positive TSH receptor antibodies. The study's findings and limits: Those with persistent Graves' had less TCR diversity than newly diagnosed patients. Persistent patients shared more public clonotypes (approximately 2,500) than new patients (approximately 1,000).

This clonotype has a handful of counts. Its target is not known. Time point denoted: persistent/refractory GD, antithyroid drugs over 5 years with positive TRAb. RNA from PBMCs was the source of the TCR library. The guidelines of the American Thyroid Association were the basis for diagnosing Graves' disease. CDR3 regions were amplified by Arm-PCR using iRepertoire HTBI primers to build TCR beta libraries. Using its own MiXCR run on the multiplex PCR reads, TCRdb lists one record per CDR3 protein. In the table there are some 450,000 distinct CDR3 sequences, around 24% of which are singletons. Germline V gene data show CDR1 as KGHSH and CDR2 as LQKENI. This CDR3 is built from 15 residues. Trimming pared 2 bases from V and 7 bases from J, leaving 14 bases between.

The chain couples TRBV18 to TRBJ1-4, with TRBD1 as a possible D gene (5 bases). The receptor's source is a female donor with Graves disease. The sequenced sample was peripheral blood mononuclear cells (PBMCs), obtained when the disease was refractory, from a patient treated with antithyroid drugs. The CDR3 reads CASSPGLWGSEKLFF. The CDR3 coding sequence is TGTGCCAGCTCACCAGGACTGTGGGGGAGTGAAAAACTGTTTTTT.